The following is a T cell receptor (beta chain) sequence with its context. Antigen: not known. This sample is part of a study of cytomegalovirus exposure and HLA in healthy donors. Study outcomes and limitations: There were about 160 TCR beta chains listed as cytomegalovirus-associated. Across donors, most TCRs were seen rarely, yet some public ones were widespread.

The table came from immunoSEQ multiplex PCR; TCRdb's copy has only in-frame clones and leaves some out. The sample yields about 330,000 clones, 86% seen once. Germline loops: CDR1 MNHEY, CDR2 SMNVEV (reference sequence). The CDR3 length is 16 residues. The trim removed 1 base at V and 0 bases at J, leaving 3 bases unmatched. The V and J genes are TRBV27 and TRBJ2-3, with 8 bases matching TRBD2. This clonotype was sampled from a woman under 30 in good health and CMV-seronegative. The sample comprised PBMCs. In DNA form, the CDR3 reads TGTGCCAGCAGTTTATTTCCTAGCGGGAGCACAGATACGCAGTATTTT. This sequence encodes CASSLFPSGSTDTQYF.